This T cell receptor (beta chain) was identified in a study of shared clonotypes between healthy human individuals (dated by TCRdb to 2020 to 2022). General notes on the study: The cohort included three men and a couple of women between 18 and 49 years of age. Per donor, three plates each were used for CD4 naive and CD4 memory, two for CD8 naive, and one for CD8 memory. To estimate repertoire size and how much clonotype sharing occurs between individuals, the study deeply sequenced the blood TCR repertoires of roughly 5 healthy adults. Libraries were prepared and TCR repertoires were sequenced by different laboratories using diverse techniques, in order to increase sequencing depth and limit assay-specific biases. Each donor's leukapheresis produced roughly between about 0.8 and 8.9 billion PBMCs.

The germline V gene specifies ENHRY as CDR1 and SYGVKD as CDR2. Clipping removes 2 bases from V and 4 bases from J, with 3 as the unmatched junction base count. The CDR3, cysteine through phenylalanine, is 15 amino acids long. Kept here is only the CDR3 DNA, which spans 45 bases and is read in frame from base 1. The donors were healthy, HIV-negative adults with no recently reported acute infections or vaccinations. Every donor was a Caucasian adult living in Nashville, Tennessee, USA. CD4+ T cells were enriched by magnetic negative selection, after which naive cells were positively selected on CD45RA and the negative fraction was taken as the memory subset. Blood was collected by leukapheresis, and PBMCs were isolated by Ficoll-Histopaque density gradient centrifugation and then cryopreserved in liquid nitrogen vapor phase. Analytical flow cytometry was used to check the purity and quantity of each magnetically sorted T cell population. From each sorted fraction, genomic DNA was isolated and quantified by UV absorbance on a Nanodrop 2000c.

Using the deep immunoSEQ assay, TCR CDR3 regions were amplified from genomic DNA by multiplex PCR. Genomic DNA extracted from each cell subset was distributed evenly over all wells of several immunoSEQ 96-well plates, and each plate served as one replicate. For sorted subsets, around 0.2 ug genomic DNA, equal to about 30,000 T cell genomes, was loaded into each replicate PCR. The purified libraries were quantified using a Qubit 3.0 fluorometer, sized with a Bioanalyzer 2100, and then quantified again using the KAPA Library Quantification kit. Every immunoSEQ 96-well plate was sequenced on a separate single-read 150-cycle Illumina NextSeq 550 flow cell. The original methods were these. Because only junctional sequences without quality scores were contained in the immunoSEQ output, filtering matching that applied to full-length reads could not be performed. Sequences were annotated with PyIR, a Python wrapper for IgBLAST v1.9, using IMGT germline references to assign V/J genes and CDR3. Any read was removed if the V/J assignment was weak (E-value above 1e-6), the CDR3 was missing, or the read contained stop codons, out-of-frame junctions, or ambiguous translated residues. V3J clonotypes were defined by identical inferred V gene, J gene, and CDR3 amino acid sequence. To compute the percentage overlap between repertoires, the number of shared unique clonotypes was divided by the size of the smaller repertoire. Repertoire richness was assessed with RTK rarefaction, the Chao1 estimator, and Recon v2.1 estimates of unobserved clonotypes. Generation probabilities for all TCRbeta clonotypes obtained by the gDNA method from several donors were computed using OLGA. TCRdb stores this immuneACCESS table with in-frame sequences only. Part of the clones is absent; in the studies checked, under half of the shortfall reflects unresolved V genes, and no reason is known for the rest. The V and J calls and clone size were taken over from that table, and D and trimming were inferred from the DNA. The sample profile shows 2.3 million or so clones; 85% to 95% of them were found once. The ten largest clones take up 0.39% of the sample.

Results the study describes overall, beyond this receptor: The genetic and exposure-history diversity represented was limited by the small number of donors. Naive subsets generally had larger estimated clonotype richness than memory subsets. Rarefaction of sorted-subset datasets indicated incomplete sequencing despite the large sequencing depth. Higher generation probabilities were observed for clonotypes shared by all four sorted-subset donors than for non-shared clonotypes. Based on pairwise subsampling, the degree of clonotype sharing among donors was expected to be affected by sequencing depth. Sharing across four donors was observed for around 5% of naive CD4, about 4% of naive CD8, about 2.3% of memory CD4, and around 0.4% of memory CD8 clonotypes. Sampling was restricted to blood, and TCR repertoires in tissue are likely to differ from TCR repertoires in blood.

Comment on this clone: Its antigen has not been determined. No per-base quality is available; no much larger clone lies one base away.

Sequenced: naive CD4+ T cells from PBMCs. The meaning of the sample's cell subset or site label: CD45RA+ positively selected. The clonotype comes from a man aged 18 to 29 in good health. Some clones in this sample may be carry-over from other donors' samples. The rearrangement joined TRBV10-3 to TRBJ2-1, and TRBD2 matches 9 of the central bases. The CDR3 protein: CAISEGGRGYNEQFF. The DNA sequence is given as TGTGCCATCAGTGAGGGCGGGAGGGGTTACAATGAGCAGTTCTTC.